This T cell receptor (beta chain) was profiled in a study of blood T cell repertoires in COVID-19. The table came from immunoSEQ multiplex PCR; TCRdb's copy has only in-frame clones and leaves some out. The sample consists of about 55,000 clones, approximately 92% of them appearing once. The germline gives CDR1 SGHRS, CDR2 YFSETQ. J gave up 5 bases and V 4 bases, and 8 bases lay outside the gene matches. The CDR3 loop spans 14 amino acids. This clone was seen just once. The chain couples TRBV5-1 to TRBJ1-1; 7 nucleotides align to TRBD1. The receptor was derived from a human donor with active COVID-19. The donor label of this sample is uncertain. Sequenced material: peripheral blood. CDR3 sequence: CASSPRQGNTEAFF. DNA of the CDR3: TGCGCCAGCAGCCCACGACAGGGAAATACTGAAGCTTTCTTT.